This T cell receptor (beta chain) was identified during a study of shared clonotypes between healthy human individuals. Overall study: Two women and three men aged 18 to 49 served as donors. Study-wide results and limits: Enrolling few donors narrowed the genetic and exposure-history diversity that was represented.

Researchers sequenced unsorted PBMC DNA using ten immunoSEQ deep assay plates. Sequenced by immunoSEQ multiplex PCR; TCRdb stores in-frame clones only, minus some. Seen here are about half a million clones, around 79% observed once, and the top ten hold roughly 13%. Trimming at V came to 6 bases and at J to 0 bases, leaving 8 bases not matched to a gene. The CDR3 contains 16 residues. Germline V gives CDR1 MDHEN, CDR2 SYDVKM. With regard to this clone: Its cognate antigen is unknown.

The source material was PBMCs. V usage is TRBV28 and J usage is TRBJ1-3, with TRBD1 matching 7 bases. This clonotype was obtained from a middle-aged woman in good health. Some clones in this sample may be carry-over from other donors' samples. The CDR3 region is CASRHRRGRSGNTIYF. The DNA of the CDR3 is TGTGCCAGCAGACACCGAAGGGGGCGCTCTGGAAACACCATATATTTT.